Described below is a single TCR beta chain sequence and its context. The sample belongs to a study of blood T cell repertoires in COVID-19. TCRdb keeps only in-frame clones here, not all; method: immunoSEQ multiplex PCR. The profile covers some 490,000 clones, with 80% to 90% appearing a single time and around 8% taken by the ten largest. The V gene lost 2 bases and the J gene lost 10 bases, with 15 bases spanning the gap. This CDR3 contains 15 residues. Germline assignment: CDR1 LNHDA and CDR2 SQIVND (reference sequence). The sequenced sample was PBMCs or T cells enriched from blood (not recorded which). The rearrangement joins TRBV19 to TRBJ1-6; tentative D call: TRBD1 (6 bases). This TCR derives from an older woman who had recovered from COVID-19. For the CDR3, the DNA is TGTGCCAGTAGTATATTCGTATCAGGGGTATCACCCCTCCACTTT. It translates to CASSIFVSGVSPLHF.